This T cell receptor (beta chain) was found in a study of T cell changes during pregnancy in multiple sclerosis. Sequencing was performed with immunoSEQ multiplex PCR; in TCRdb, only in-frame clones are kept and a portion is missing. The data hold some 52,000 clones, with around 92% observed a single time. This CDR3 contains 15 residues. V was cut by 1 base and J by 1 base, with 11 bases left in between. Germline CDR1 reads SGHTA; CDR2 reads FQGNSA. The clonotype was recovered from a female donor with multiple sclerosis, enrolled in a pregnancy study. The V and J genes are TRBV7-2 and TRBJ2-7; maybe TRBD1 (5 bases). Specimen: CD4+ T cells from peripheral blood mononuclear cells, collected in the third trimester of pregnancy. CDR3 bases: TGTGCCAGCAGCTTAGAGGTGGGGCAGTCCTACGAGCAGTACTTC. Encoded protein: CASSLEVGQSYEQYF.